This T cell receptor beta chain was identified during a study of blood T cell repertoires in COVID-19. Looking at the study overall: Sites across the United States, Italy and Spain contributed samples from acute and convalescent COVID-19. PBMCs, B-cell-depleted T cells, or T cells provided the cDNA or gDNA that made up the material.

The V end was cut by 0 bases, the J end by 8 bases, with 14 bases between. The CDR3 is 15 residues long. CDR1 is SGHTA, CDR2 FQGTGA, per germline. Original analysis: Amplification from reference gene primers served as the basis for estimated nucleated cell counts. The assay was immunoSEQ multiplex PCR, and TCRdb's table has in-frame clones only and misses some. The V and J calls and clone size are taken from that table; D and trimming were inferred from the DNA. Of 200,000 to 250,000 clones detected, 70% to 90% appear once; the ten largest clones hold roughly 6.3%. Sequenced sample: peripheral blood. The receptor comes from a man in his sixties with acute or convalescent COVID-19. The rearrangement joins TRBV7-3 to TRBJ2-1, with a weak D call TRBD2 (6 bases). The CDR3 bases are TGTGCCAGCAGCTTAACGAGGGGAGGTAGAGATGAGCAGTTCTTC. Translating it yields CASSLTRGGRDEQFF.